A single sample is the source of the 12 T cell receptor beta chains below, sequenced in a study of response to subunit inactivated influenza vaccine. TCRdb recomputed calls from the RT-PCR reads with MiXCR, one row per CDR3 protein. The repertoire holds 500,000 to 600,000 distinct CDR3 sequences, with 7.5% to 8.5% as singletons. The sample was PBMCs from blood, taken around 25 months after vaccination. The receptors come from a man in his fifties or sixties who received an inactivated influenza vaccine.

The chain uses TRBV24-1 and TRBJ2-7; D not resolved. The CDR3 totals 14 residues. Between the trimmed V and J ends, which lost 5 bases and 0 bases, there was a span of 10 bases. Germline assignment: CDR1 KGHDR and CDR2 SFDVKD. CDR3 protein: CATSGAHSSYEQYF. In DNA, the CDR3 is TGTGCCACCAGTGGGGCACATAGCTCCTACGAGCAGTACTTC.

J is TRBJ2-7 and V is TRBV4-3; D is perhaps TRBD1 or TRBD2 (5 bases each). The CDR3 totals 15 residues. Germline V gene lookup returns CDR1 LGHNA and CDR2 YSLEER. Trimming removed 1 base at V and 8 bases at J, with 18 bases between. The CDR3 sequence: CASSQGDLVVDKQYF. CDR3 sequence (DNA): TGCGCCAGCAGCCAAGGGGACCTAGTAGTTGACAAGCAGTACTTC.

There are many counts of this clonotype. The CDR3 region has the DNA TGTGCCAGCAGCTTCGACGGGAGCACAGATACGCAGTATTTT. It specifies CASSFDGSTDTQYF. V gene TRBV5-5 combines with J gene TRBJ2-3; D is uncertain. V was shortened by 2 bases and J by 0 bases, with 7 bases between the two germline ends. Germline V gene lookup returns CDR1 SGHKS and CDR2 YYEKEE (reference sequence). The CDR3 is 14 amino acids.

The J gene is TRBJ2-7, the V gene TRBV7-2; 8 nucleotides align to TRBD1. Unmatched junction bases numbered 7, after V lost 5 bases and J lost 4 bases. CDR1 and CDR2 (germline): SGHTA, FQGNSA. The CDR3 is 14 amino acids. This CDR3 reads CASSHAGTGYEQYF. The CDR3 region has the DNA TGTGCCAGCAGCCACGCCGGGACAGGATACGAGCAGTACTTC.

This clonotype has at least ten counts. CDR3: CASSGTTSGSYNEQFF. In DNA form, the CDR3 reads TGCGCCAGCAGCGGGACGACTAGCGGATCCTACAATGAGCAGTTCTTC. The gene calls are TRBV5-1 and TRBJ2-1, with 9 nucleotides matching TRBD2. V dropped 4 bases and J dropped 1; count of bases not matched to a gene: 6. This CDR3 is 16 amino acids long. Germline-derived CDR1 and CDR2 are SGHRS and YFSETQ.

Here the CDR3 DNA reads TGTGCCAGCAGTTCCCCCGCGCAGAAGGAGTTCTTC. This codes for CASSSPAQKEFF. The V and J genes are TRBV6-2 or TRBV6-3 and TRBJ2-1; D is uncertain. Germline V CDR1 and CDR2: MNHEY, SVGEGT. The CDR3 covers 12 residues. Trimming pared 4 bases from V and 14 bases from J, leaving 15 bases between.

The chain joins TRBV5-5 to TRBJ1-4; unclear D gene. Germline V gene lookup returns CDR1 SGHKS and CDR2 YYEKEE (reference sequence). There are 15 residues in the CDR3. The ends were cut back, 2 bases at V and 0 bases at J, with 8 bases in the middle. The CDR3 DNA reads as TGTGCCAGCAGCTTTGGAGATGCAACTAATGAAAAACTGTTTTTT. Its protein is CASSFGDATNEKLFF. The full variable domain, completed using reference TRBV5-5 and TRBJ1-4, is DAGVTQSPTHLIKTRGQQVTLRCSPISGHKSVSWYQQVLGQGPQFIFQYYEKEERGRGNFPDRFSARQFPNYSSELNVNALLLGDSALYLCASSFGDATNEKLFFGSGTQLSVL.

This rearrangement joins TRBV12-3 or TRBV12-4 to TRBJ2-5, with TRBD2 as a possible D gene (6 bases). The CDR3 runs to 15 residues. The V end was cut by 5 bases, the J end by 1 base, with 14 bases between. The CDR3 loop reads CASSPGGVAQETQYF. CDR3 coding DNA: TGTGCCAGCAGTCCCGGGGGAGTAGCCCAAGAGACCCAGTACTTC.

The chain uses TRBV29-1 and TRBJ2-1; D possibly corresponds to TRBD1 (6 bases). The ends were cut back, 7 bases at V and 8 bases at J, with 12 bases in the middle. The V gene's germline CDR1 is SQVTM and CDR2 ANQGSEA. The CDR3 runs to 11 residues. The CDR3: CSASPGDEQFF. The CDR3 region has the DNA TGCAGCGCCAGTCCAGGGGATGAGCAGTTCTTC.

In this sample, this clonotype turned up many times. J is TRBJ2-1 and V is TRBV20-1; 9 bases are a match to TRBD1. Germline CDR1 is DFQATT and CDR2 is SNEGSKA (reference sequence). Trimming cost V 6 bases and J 2 bases; bases outside gene matches: 8. There are 15 residues in the CDR3. The CDR3: CSAIPGQGTYNEQFF. The DNA for the CDR3 is TGCAGTGCAATCCCCGGACAGGGGACCTACAATGAGCAGTTCTTC.

Worth noting for this clonotype: A read error may be the cause here, since a much bigger clone is one base away. This chain joins TRBV3-1 and TRBJ2-3; D not resolved. This CDR3 spans 15 amino acids. The germline CDR1 and CDR2 sequences are LGHDT and YNNKEL (reference sequence). CDR3 coding DNA: TGTGCCAGCATCCAAGACCCCTCGGTGGCAGATACGCAGTATTTT. Translated: CASIQDPSVADTQYF.

Ten or more counts support this clonotype. V and J are TRBV4-3 and TRBJ2-2; tentative D call: TRBD2 (5 bases). V was cut by 0 bases and J by 9 bases, with 11 bases left in between. This CDR3 has 14 residues. CDR1 is LGHNA and CDR2 is YSLEER in the germline V gene. CDR3 in DNA: TGCGCCAGCAGCCAAGATGAGGGCTCCAGGGAGCTGTTTTTT. Its translation: CASSQDEGSRELFF.